This is a list of T cell receptor beta chains from one sample in a study of T cell clusters in autoimmune cytopenias. One entry per CDR3 protein, without DNA, is what TCRdb gives after re-calling the multiplex PCR reads. This table holds roughly 6,900 distinct CDR3 sequences. The sample was also reused in another study, on T cell repertoires in aging, cancer and after chemotherapy.

Sequencing was performed on peripheral blood. All receptors come from a human donor in good health. Each CDR3 is given with its conserved first and last residue. Fields, in order: V gene, J gene, clone size, CDR3 protein. Expanded clones get a size class; other rows say once, few or many, or leave the size out.

TRBV5-6	TRBJ2-3	NA	CASSWDKSTDTQYF
TRBV19	TRBJ1-1	medium-sized	CASSSGVGLFMNTEAFF
TRBV29-1	TRBJ1-1	medium-sized	CSASGPTNTEAFF
TRBV19	TRBJ1-6	NA	CASRDTGYNSPLHF
TRBV6-1	TRBJ1-3	medium-sized	CASRPKPDRANGNTIYF
TRBV5-5	TRBJ2-1	medium-sized	CASSLGPGQGHEQFF
TRBV15	TRBJ1-5	medium-sized	CATSRGQAFNQPQHF
TRBV18	TRBJ1-1	NA	CASSPQTLYVTEAFF
TRBV6-5	TRBJ2-1	medium-sized	CASSTGVGSYNEQFF
TRBV6-6	TRBJ2-5	NA	CASSYSIWQDQRFQETQYF
TRBV11-1	TRBJ1-2	medium-sized	CASSGGEGINYGYTF
TRBV30	TRBJ2-7	NA	CAWSVVTDSSYEQYF
TRBV19	TRBJ1-6	NA	CASSMPSGLLNSPLHF
TRBV6-4	TRBJ1-6	NA	CASSRRQGDSPLHF
TRBV27	TRBJ2-1	NA	CASSFDLAGYNEQFF
TRBV12-3/TRBV12-4	TRBJ1-2	NA	CASSPWGQWTNYGYTF
TRBV5-6	TRBJ2-7	NA	CASSLRQRSSYEQYF
TRBV13	TRBJ2-5	medium-sized	CASSSPWTTRETQYF
TRBV19	TRBJ1-1	NA	CASSMMAGGGTEAFF
TRBV7-9	TRBJ2-1	NA	CASTGAHEQYF
TRBV6-5	TRBJ1-1	NA	CASSYWGGENTEAFF
TRBV6-1	TRBJ2-7	NA	CASSEGGTGPYEQYF
TRBV27	TRBJ2-2	medium-sized	CASSPLDRANTGELFF
TRBV7-6	TRBJ2-5	medium-sized	CASSYSREETQYF
TRBV30	TRBJ2-1	medium-sized	CAWSVQVNWSPFF
TRBV5-4	TRBJ2-1	NA	CASKRTSGGREQFF
TRBV7-2	TRBJ2-1	NA	CASSLEGRFYNEQFF
TRBV19	TRBJ1-3	medium-sized	CASSVQGDFRNTIYF
TRBV6-1	TRBJ2-4	NA	CASILAGTGGSKNIQYF